The rows below give T cell receptor beta chains drawn from one sample of a study of T cell responses to AZD1222 COVID-19 vaccine. This table comes from immunoSEQ multiplex PCR, and its TCRdb copy is limited to in-frame clones, with some not included. The sample carries nearly 110,000 clones, over 80% recorded once. The sample was peripheral blood, taken 28 days after the second AZD1222 dose. The receptors originated from an adult who received the AZD1222 COVID-19 vaccine. Each CDR3 is given with its conserved first and last residue. Some rows have no size entry. The others give once, few or many, or a class for an expanded clone.

V	size	J	CDR3
TRBV27	NA	TRBJ1-6	CASTPTGINSPLHF
TRBV28	NA	TRBJ2-7	CASSFNDIGEQYF
TRBV2	NA	TRBJ1-1	CASSESETGTGTEAFF
TRBV30	once	TRBJ1-5	CAWSAWSGIHQPQHF
TRBV4-1	NA	TRBJ1-5	CASSPPQGNQPQHF
TRBV14	NA	TRBJ2-5	CASSRLGGGHETQYF
TRBV20-1	NA	TRBJ2-5	CSASWGDETQYF
TRBV19	NA	TRBJ1-5	CASSIGRGNQPQHF
TRBV7-3	NA	TRBJ2-1	CASSLSQGANEQFF
TRBV3-1/TRBV3-2	NA	TRBJ2-7	CASSQEAAEQYF
TRBV5-8	NA	TRBJ1-1	CASSLGDRDSTEAFF
TRBV24-1	NA	TRBJ1-2	CATSDWRSYGYTF
TRBV19	NA	TRBJ1-1	CATLGDTLEAFF
TRBV27	few	TRBJ1-4	CASSFGGGKEKLFF
TRBV10-3	NA	TRBJ2-1	CAVTSGVAQFF
TRBV27	NA	TRBJ2-3	CASSPSGGLFTDTQYF
TRBV27	NA	TRBJ2-1	CASSSRSGGAVFPYNEQFF
TRBV7-7	NA	TRBJ1-2	CASSLGVTGQNYGYTF
TRBV2	NA	TRBJ2-1	CASRGLAGGGEFF
TRBV30	NA	TRBJ2-2	CAWRSSGSANTGELFF
TRBV3-1/TRBV3-2	NA	TRBJ1-5	CASSQDSSPQPQHF
TRBV14	NA	TRBJ1-6	CASSQDGQGWAPLHF
TRBV28	NA	TRBJ1-1	CASSFNQGATEAFF
TRBV10-3	NA	TRBJ1-2	CAIKRVEGRGGYTF
TRBV30	NA	TRBJ2-4	CASDLEGFKNIQYF
TRBV18	NA	TRBJ2-7	CASSPSLAGPSYEQYF
TRBV2	NA	TRBJ1-3	CASSEYGESGYF
TRBV19	NA	TRBJ1-4	CASSNPGAHFEKLFF
TRBV5-1	NA	TRBJ2-7	CASRDPRHPYEQYF
TRBV5-6	NA	TRBJ1-5	CASSFRTEELNQPQHF
TRBV2	NA	TRBJ1-6	CASTRQGSLSPLHF
TRBV5-1	NA	TRBJ1-1	CASSYSSRGTEAFF
TRBV19	NA	TRBJ1-1	CASSLRQGENTEAFF
TRBV29-1	once	TRBJ1-1	CSGKKGQDLNTEAFF
TRBV27	NA	TRBJ1-6	CASSADREGNSPLHF
TRBV30	NA	TRBJ1-2	CAWSVTGLHGYTF
TRBV2	NA	TRBJ2-7	CASSDEGAGYEQYF
TRBV7-7	NA	TRBJ1-4	CASSLKRGTNEKLFF
TRBV3-1/TRBV3-2	NA	TRBJ2-7	CATQGGYEQYF
TRBV10-3	NA	TRBJ1-1	CAISAGTASGNTEAFF
TRBV19	NA	TRBJ1-2	CASSTPGTGDYGYTF
TRBV28	NA	TRBJ2-2	CASTPSGARLGAGELFF
TRBV11-3	once	TRBJ2-2	CASSLEGTSGGKPNTGELFF
TRBV19	NA	TRBJ2-7	CASSPYSSGGSEQYF
TRBV6-5	NA	TRBJ2-1	CASRGTQAYNEQFF
TRBV29-1	NA	TRBJ1-2	CSVVPGVGYTF
TRBV13	NA	TRBJ2-6	CASSLTGTGANVLTF
TRBV7-2	NA	TRBJ2-7	CASSSRQGGTYEQYF
TRBV3-1/TRBV3-2	NA	TRBJ1-2	CASSPGRENYGYTF
TRBV24-1	NA	TRBJ2-3	CATSDRLAGSTDTQYF
TRBV13	NA	TRBJ1-6	CASSLDRTGGAGPYNSPLHF
TRBV7-9	once	TRBJ2-3	CASSAPGDTQYF
TRBV5-1	NA	TRBJ1-2	CASNILGGQAGYTF
TRBV30	NA	TRBJ1-1	CAWSAYSLNTEAFF
TRBV5-4	NA	TRBJ1-4	CASSLWGQSIEKLFF
TRBV4-2	NA	TRBJ2-7	CASSQEAGVYEQYF
TRBV10-3	NA	TRBJ2-2	CAISSDRLTGELFF
TRBV7-3	NA	TRBJ1-2	CASSSLPGQGGGYYGYTF
TRBV12-3/TRBV12-4	NA	TRBJ2-2	CASSLRETGELFF